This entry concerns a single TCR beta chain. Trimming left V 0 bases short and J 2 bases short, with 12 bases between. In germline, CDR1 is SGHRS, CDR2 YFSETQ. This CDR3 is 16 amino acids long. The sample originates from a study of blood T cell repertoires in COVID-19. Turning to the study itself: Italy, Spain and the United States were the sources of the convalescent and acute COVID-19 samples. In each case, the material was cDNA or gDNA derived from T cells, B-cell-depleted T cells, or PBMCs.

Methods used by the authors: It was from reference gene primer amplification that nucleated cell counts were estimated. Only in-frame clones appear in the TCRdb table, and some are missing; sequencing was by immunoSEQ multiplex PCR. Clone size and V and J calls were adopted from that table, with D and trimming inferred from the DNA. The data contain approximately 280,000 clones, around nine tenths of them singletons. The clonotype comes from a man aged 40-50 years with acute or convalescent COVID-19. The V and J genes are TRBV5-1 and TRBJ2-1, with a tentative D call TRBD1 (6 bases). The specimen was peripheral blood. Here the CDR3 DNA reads TGCGCCAGCAGCTTGGCCTCGACAGGAGCCTACAATGAGCAGTTCTTC. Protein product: CASSLASTGAYNEQFF.